This TCR beta chain was identified during a study of blood T cell repertoires in COVID-19 (dated by TCRdb to about 2020). About the investigation overall: The collaborator samples originated in the United States, Italy and Spain and spanned the acute and convalescent phases of COVID-19. HLA class I and class II types, where available, came from metadata supplied by the sample provider rather than from assay-based typing. The prospective study material was composed of cDNA or gDNA derived from T cells, B-cell-depleted T cells, or PBMCs. The samples were drawn from two sources: the first 160 participants of the ongoing ImmuneRACE study, and 1,000 to 1,500 subjects contributed by 6 global collaborators. Sample metadata almost always included a de-identified subject ID, COVID-19 status, age in years and sex. The repertoires were released in a freely available public database meant as a resource for research on the immune response to SARS-CoV-2. The dataset comprised deeply sampled blood TCRbeta repertoires from subjects exposed to, actively infected with, or recovered from COVID-19.

General findings and caveats noted by the study authors: The amount of clinical and demographic metadata varied by source and participant and was provided uncurated.

About this clone itself: The antigen it recognizes is unknown. Per-base qualities were not stored, and no clone one base away is much larger.

At one collaborating source in Seattle, patients were enrolled during active infection and were followed longitudinally through the course of disease. Whole blood was collected in K2EDTA tubes by collaborating institutions according to the institutions' own protocols. For TCRbeta analysis, collaborator samples were shipped as frozen whole blood, as isolated PBMCs, or as DNA extracted from either sample type. TCRbeta CDR3 regions were amplified from genomic DNA using the immunoSEQ Assay, a bias-controlled multiplex PCR. Concerning the study's data processing: The number of nucleated cells in each sample was estimated from the amplification of reference gene primers within the assay. To quantify the absolute abundance of each unique TCRbeta CDR3 rearrangement, sequence reads were collapsed and filtered. For each sample, productive Simpson clonality was calculated as the square root of Simpson's diversity index across productive rearrangements. TCRdb re-hosts the immuneACCESS table, in-frame sequences only. Its copies lack some clones; in the studies checked, an unresolved V gene accounts for under half of them, and the cause for the rest is not known. V and J calls plus clone size are reproduced from that table; the DNA served to infer D and trimming. In this sample the table shows about 230,000 clones, 70% to 90% of which occur a single time. Less than 3.5% of the sample rests with the top ten.

The sequence was obtained from a man aged 25-45 years with COVID-19, enrolled during active disease. Source material: peripheral blood.

The DNA sequence is TGTGCCAGCAGCTTCGGCAGGGCCTACAATGAGCAGTTCTTC. Its product reads: CASSFGRAYNEQFF. The rearrangement joined TRBV7-2 to TRBJ2-1; the D gene is perhaps TRBD1, from 5 matching bases. V lost 3 bases and J lost 2 bases; the stretch between them is 8 bases long. CDR3 length: 14 amino acids, cysteine to phenylalanine. Solely the CDR3 DNA is kept, with 42 bases framed from the first base. Based on the germline V gene, the CDR1 and CDR2 sequences are SGHTA and FQGNSA.